This T cell receptor (beta chain) is drawn from a study of early T cells in non-severe SARS-CoV-2 infection. Findings and limits, study-wide: Matching with VDJdb favored anti-spike CD8 responses (missing private and CD4 specificities).

This clonotype was observed at least ten times. Its antigen is as yet unknown. V lost 1 base, J lost 8 bases, and 15 bases lay in between. CDR1 is MDHEN and CDR2 is SYDVKM in the germline V gene. The CDR3 covers 16 residues. The TCR library protocol was used to attach unique molecular identifiers. These identifiers were attached to individual cDNA molecules. One entry per CDR3 protein results from TCRdb running MiXCR on the 5' RACE reads. This table has tens of thousands of distinct CDR3 sequences, over 5% appearing once. This receptor was obtained from an adult who was a healthcare worker with PCR-confirmed SARS-CoV-2 infection or an uninfected control (not recorded which). The chain uses TRBV28 and TRBJ1-6, with D possibly matching TRBD1 (5 bases). Sequenced material: whole blood, taken at baseline. The DNA for the CDR3 is TGTGCCAGCAGTTTATTAAGGCGCAGGGTTGATTCACCCCTCCACTTT. Protein sequence: CASSLLRRRVDSPLHF.